In its sample, the clone carrying this T cell receptor (beta chain) was seen a few times. TCRdb keeps only in-frame clones here, not all; method: immunoSEQ multiplex PCR. The sample lists more than 65,000 clones, 65% to 85% seen once, with around 14% in the top ten. The entry originates in a study of control samples from healthy donors and cancer patients. The germline V gene has CDR1 SQVTM and CDR2 ANQGSEA. The CDR3 consists of 15 residues. The V gene lost 6 bases and the J gene lost 1 base, with 18 bases spanning the gap. The source is a man between 60 and 75 years old in good health. Sequencing input: blood. The chain employs TRBV29-1 and TRBJ2-5; D could derive from TRBD1 or TRBD2 (5 bases each). This CDR3 reads CSVRWDERFQETQYF. The CDR3 nucleotides read TGCAGCGTCCGATGGGACGAGCGATTCCAAGAGACCCAGTACTTC.